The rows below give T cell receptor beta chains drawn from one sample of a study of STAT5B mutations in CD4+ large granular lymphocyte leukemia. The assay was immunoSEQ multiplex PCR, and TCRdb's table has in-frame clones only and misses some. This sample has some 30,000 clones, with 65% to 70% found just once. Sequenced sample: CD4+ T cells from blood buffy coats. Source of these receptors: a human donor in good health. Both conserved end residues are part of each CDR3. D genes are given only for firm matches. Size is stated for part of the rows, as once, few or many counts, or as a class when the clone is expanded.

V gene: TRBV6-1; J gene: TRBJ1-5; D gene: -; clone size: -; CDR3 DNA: TGTGCCAGCAGGGGGGAGATAGAACAGCCCCAGCATTTT; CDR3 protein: CASRGEIEQPQHF
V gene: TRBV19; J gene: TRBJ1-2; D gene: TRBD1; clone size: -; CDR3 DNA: TGTGCCAGTAGTGCGGGACAGAGAATACTATTCGGCTACACCTTC; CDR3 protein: CASSAGQRILFGYTF
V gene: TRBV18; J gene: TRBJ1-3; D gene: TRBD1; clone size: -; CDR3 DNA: TGTGCCAGCTCACCTCAGACAGGGGAAAACACCATATATTTT; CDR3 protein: CASSPQTGENTIYF
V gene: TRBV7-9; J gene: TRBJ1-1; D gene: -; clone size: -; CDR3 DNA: TGTGCCAGCAGCTTGTCTCCGAGGGTAACTGAAGCTTTCTTT; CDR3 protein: CASSLSPRVTEAFF
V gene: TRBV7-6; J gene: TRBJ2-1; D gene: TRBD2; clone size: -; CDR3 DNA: TGTGCCAGCAGCTTAGCTGGGACTAGTAGCAATGAGCAGTTCTTC; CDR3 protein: CASSLAGTSSNEQFF
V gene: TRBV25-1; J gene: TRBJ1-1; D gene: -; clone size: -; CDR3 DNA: TGTGCCAGCACCCCCGGAAATGGAGTTGAAGCTTTCTTT; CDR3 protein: CASTPGNGVEAFF
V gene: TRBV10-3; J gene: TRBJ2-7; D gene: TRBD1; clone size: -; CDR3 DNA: TGTGCCATCAGTGAACGACAGGGCACCTACGAGCAGTACTTC; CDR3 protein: CAISERQGTYEQYF
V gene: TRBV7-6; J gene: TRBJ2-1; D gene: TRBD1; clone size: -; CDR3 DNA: TGTGCCAGCAGCAGGAATCCAATGACAGGGATCAATGAGCAGTTCTTC; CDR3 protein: CASSRNPMTGINEQFF
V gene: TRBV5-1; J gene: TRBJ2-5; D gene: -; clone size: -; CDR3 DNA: TGCGCCAGCAGCTTGAGCCACAGCGGCCAAGAGACCCAGTACTTC; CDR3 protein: CASSLSHSGQETQYF
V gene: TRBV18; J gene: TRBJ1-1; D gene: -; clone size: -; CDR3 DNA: TGTGCCAGCTCACCCCAGGGGAACACTGAAGCTTTCTTT; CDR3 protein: CASSPQGNTEAFF
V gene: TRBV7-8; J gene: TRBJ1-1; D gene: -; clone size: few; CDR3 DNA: TGTGCCAGCAGCTTACGGTCTGGGACTCAGAACACTGAAGCTTTCTTT; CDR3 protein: CASSLRSGTQNTEAFF
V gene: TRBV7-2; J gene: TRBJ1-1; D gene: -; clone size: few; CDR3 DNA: TGTGCCAGCATCCCCAGCGGTGGGAACACTGAAGCTTTCTTT; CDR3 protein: CASIPSGGNTEAFF
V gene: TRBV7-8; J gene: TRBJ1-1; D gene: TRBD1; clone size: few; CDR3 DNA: TGTGCCAGCAGCTTAGTGACCCAGGGGGCGAACACTGAAGCTTTCTTT; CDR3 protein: CASSLVTQGANTEAFF
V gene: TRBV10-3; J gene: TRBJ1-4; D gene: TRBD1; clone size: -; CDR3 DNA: TGTGCCATCAGTGAGTCGACAGGGGGCGGCGAAAAACTGTTTTTT; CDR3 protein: CAISESTGGGEKLFF
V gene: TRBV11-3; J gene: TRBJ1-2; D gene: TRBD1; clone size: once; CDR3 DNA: TGTGCCAGCAGCGTCCGGGACAGGGGACCCAACTATGGCTACACCTTC; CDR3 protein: CASSVRDRGPNYGYTF
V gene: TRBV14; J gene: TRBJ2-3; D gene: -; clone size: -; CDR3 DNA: TGTGCCAGCAGCGGAATTTATCGGGTGGGAGGAACAGATACGCAGTATTTT; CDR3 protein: CASSGIYRVGGTDTQYF
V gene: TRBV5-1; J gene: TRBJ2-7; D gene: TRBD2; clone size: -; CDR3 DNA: TGCGCCAGCAGCTTGGCCGGGACTAGCCGGGCCTACGAGCAGTACTTC; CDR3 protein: CASSLAGTSRAYEQYF
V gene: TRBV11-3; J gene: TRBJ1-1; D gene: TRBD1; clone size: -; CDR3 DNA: TGTGCCAGCAGGATAGGGGGCCTCGGGACTGAAGCTTTCTTT; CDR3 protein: CASRIGGLGTEAFF
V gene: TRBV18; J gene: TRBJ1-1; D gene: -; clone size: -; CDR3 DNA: TGTGCCAGCACGCCCGGACAAAAGAACACTGAAGCTTTCTTT; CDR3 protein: CASTPGQKNTEAFF
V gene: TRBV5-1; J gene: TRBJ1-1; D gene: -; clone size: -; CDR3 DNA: TGCGCCAGCAGCTTACAGAGGGGGACTGAAGCTTTCTTT; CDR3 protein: CASSLQRGTEAFF
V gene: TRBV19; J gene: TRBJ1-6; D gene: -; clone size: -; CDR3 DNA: TGTGCCAGTACCTCGGCAACAGGCGTGAATTCACCCCTCCACTTT; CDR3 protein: CASTSATGVNSPLHF
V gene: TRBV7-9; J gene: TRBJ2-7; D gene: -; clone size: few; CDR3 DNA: TGTGCCAGCAGTAGAAGGGGGTTTGAGCAGTACTTC; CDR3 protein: CASSRRGFEQYF
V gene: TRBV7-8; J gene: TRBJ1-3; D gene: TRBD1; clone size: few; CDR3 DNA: TGTGCCAGCAGCCACCTTGGACAGGGCGTTCGGAGGGACGCCATATATTTT; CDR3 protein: CASSHLGQGVRRDAIYF
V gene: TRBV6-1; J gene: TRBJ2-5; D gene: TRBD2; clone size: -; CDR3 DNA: TGTGCCAGCAGTGCCGGGACTAGCGGGGCCCAAGAGACCCAGTACTTC; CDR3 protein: CASSAGTSGAQETQYF
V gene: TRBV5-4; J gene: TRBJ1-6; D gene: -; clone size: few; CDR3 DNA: TGTGCCAGCAGCTACCGGGACGGGAATTCACCCCTCCACTTT; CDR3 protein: CASSYRDGNSPLHF
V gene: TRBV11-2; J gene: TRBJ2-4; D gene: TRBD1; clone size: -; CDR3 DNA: TGTGCCAGCAGGCGGGGACAGGGTGCAGCCAAAAACATTCAGTACTTC; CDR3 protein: CASRRGQGAAKNIQYF
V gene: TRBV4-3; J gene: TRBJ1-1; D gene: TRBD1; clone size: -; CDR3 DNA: TGCGCCAGCAGCCAAGCGATTGGACAGGGTCGGACTGAAGCTTTCTTT; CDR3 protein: CASSQAIGQGRTEAFF
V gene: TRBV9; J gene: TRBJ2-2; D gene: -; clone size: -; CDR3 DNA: TGTGCCAGCAGCGTAGGGATAGGGGCGAACACCGGGGAGCTGTTTTTT; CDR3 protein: CASSVGIGANTGELFF
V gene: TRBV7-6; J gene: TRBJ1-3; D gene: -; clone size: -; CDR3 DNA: TGTGCCAGCAGCTTAGCGGCAGGGGCTGGAAACACCATATATTTT; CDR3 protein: CASSLAAGAGNTIYF
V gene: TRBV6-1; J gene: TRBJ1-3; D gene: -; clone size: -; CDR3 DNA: TGTGCCAGCAGTGAAAACTCCGGGACTTTCGGAAACACCATATATTTT; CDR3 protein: CASSENSGTFGNTIYF
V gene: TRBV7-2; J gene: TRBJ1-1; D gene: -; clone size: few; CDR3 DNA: TGTGCCAGCAGTCTAGCCCGACTAAACACTGAAGCTTTCTTT; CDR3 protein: CASSLARLNTEAFF
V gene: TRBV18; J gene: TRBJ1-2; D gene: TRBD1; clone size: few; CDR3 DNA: TGTGCCAGCTCACCGGGACAGGGAATGGACTATGGCTACACCTTC; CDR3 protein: CASSPGQGMDYGYTF
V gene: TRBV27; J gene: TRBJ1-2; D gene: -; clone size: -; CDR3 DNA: TGTGCCAGCAGTTTATCTAGGGTGGCACCTAACTATGGCTACACCTTC; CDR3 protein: CASSLSRVAPNYGYTF
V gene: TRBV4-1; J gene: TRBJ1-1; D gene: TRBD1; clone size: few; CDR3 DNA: TGCGCCAGCAGCCCGGGACAGGGGACTTTGAACACTGAAGCTTTCTTT; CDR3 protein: CASSPGQGTLNTEAFF
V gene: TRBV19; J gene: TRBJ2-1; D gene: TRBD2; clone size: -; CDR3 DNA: TGTGCCAGTAGGGCTCCGGGGGGACCCTATCACTCCTACAATGAGCAGTTCTTC; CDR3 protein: CASRAPGGPYHSYNEQFF
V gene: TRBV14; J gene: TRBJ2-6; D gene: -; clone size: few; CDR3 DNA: TGTGCCAGCAGCCAAGTCGTACCTGGGGCCAACGTCCTGACTTTC; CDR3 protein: CASSQVVPGANVLTF
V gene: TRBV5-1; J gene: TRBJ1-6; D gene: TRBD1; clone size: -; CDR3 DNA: TGCGCCAGCAGCAGAACAGGGGAAGGGAATTCACCCCTCCACTTT; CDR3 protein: CASSRTGEGNSPLHF
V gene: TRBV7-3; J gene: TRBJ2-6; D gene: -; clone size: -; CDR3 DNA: TGTGCCAGCAGTTCACAGAGCTCTGGGGCCAACGTCCTGACTTTC; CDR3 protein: CASSSQSSGANVLTF
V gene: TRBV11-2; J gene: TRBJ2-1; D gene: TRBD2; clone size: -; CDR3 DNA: TGTGCCAGCAGCTCCCACACCTTTGCGGGGGGGTTGGATGAGCAGTTCTTC; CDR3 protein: CASSSHTFAGGLDEQFF
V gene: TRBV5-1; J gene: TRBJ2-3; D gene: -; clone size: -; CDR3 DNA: TGCGCCAGCAGCCCGGAGGGGGATACGCAGTATTTT; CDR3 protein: CASSPEGDTQYF
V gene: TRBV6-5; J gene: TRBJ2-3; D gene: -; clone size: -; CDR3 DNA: TGTGCCAGCAGTTACTCGGGGATGAGCACAGATACGCAGTATTTT; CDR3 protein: CASSYSGMSTDTQYF